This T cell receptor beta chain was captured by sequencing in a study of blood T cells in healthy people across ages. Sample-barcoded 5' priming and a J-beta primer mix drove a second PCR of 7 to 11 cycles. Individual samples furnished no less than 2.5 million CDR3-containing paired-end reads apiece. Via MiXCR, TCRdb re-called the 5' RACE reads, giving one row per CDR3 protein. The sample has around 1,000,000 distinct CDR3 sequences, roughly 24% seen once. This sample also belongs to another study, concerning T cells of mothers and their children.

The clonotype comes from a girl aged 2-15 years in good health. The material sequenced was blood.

CDR3 bases: TGTGCCAGCAGCCCGGGCATGATGGGCGAGCAGTACTTC. Translated: CASSPGMMGEQYF. V usage is TRBV7-3 and J usage is TRBJ2-5; D is ambiguous. TRBJ2-7 explains the end of the DNA better; the J call may be wrong. The CDR3 contains 13 residues. The germline gives CDR1 SGHTA, CDR2 FQGTGA.